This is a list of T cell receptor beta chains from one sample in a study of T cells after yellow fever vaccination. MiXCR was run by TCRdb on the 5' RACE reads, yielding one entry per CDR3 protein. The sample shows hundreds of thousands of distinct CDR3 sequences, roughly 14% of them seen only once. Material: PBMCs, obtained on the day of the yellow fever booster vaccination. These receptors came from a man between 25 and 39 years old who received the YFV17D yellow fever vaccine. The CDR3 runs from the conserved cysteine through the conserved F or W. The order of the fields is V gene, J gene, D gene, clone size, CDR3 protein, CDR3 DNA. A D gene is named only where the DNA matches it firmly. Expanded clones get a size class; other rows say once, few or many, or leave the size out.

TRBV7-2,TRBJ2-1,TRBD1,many,CASRVGQGGNEQFF,TGTGCCAGCCGGGTGGGACAGGGGGGGAATGAGCAGTTCTTC
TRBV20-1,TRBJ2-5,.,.,CSAKGQPQETQYF,TGCAGTGCTAAAGGACAGCCACAAGAGACCCAGTACTTC
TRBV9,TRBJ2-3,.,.,CASSYDSYTTDTQYF,TGTGCCAGCAGCTACGACTCCTACACCACAGATACGCAGTATTTT
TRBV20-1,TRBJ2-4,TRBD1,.,CSAADRDRGNIQYF,TGCAGTGCCGCTGACCGGGACAGAGGGAACATTCAGTACTTC
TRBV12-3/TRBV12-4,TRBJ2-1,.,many,CASSPPEGYNEQFF,TGTGCCAGCAGCCCCCCCGAGGGGTACAATGAGCAGTTCTTC
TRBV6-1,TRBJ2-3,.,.,CASGGGQSSTDTQYF,TGTGCCAGTGGGGGGGGACAGTCTAGCACAGATACGCAGTATTTT
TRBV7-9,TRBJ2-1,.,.,CASSPTASNEQFF,TGTGCCAGCAGTCCGACAGCCTCCAATGAGCAGTTCTTC
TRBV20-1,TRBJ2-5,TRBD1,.,CSAVRDRGVETQYF,TGCAGTGCTGTCCGGGACAGGGGAGTGGAGACCCAGTACTTC
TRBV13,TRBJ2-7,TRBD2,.,CASSPTSGPRSSYEQYF,TGTGCCAGCAGCCCGACTAGCGGTCCTCGTAGCTCCTACGAGCAGTACTTC
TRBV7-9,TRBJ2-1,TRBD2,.,CASSLASSGINNEQFF,TGTGCCAGCAGCTTAGCGTCGAGCGGGATAAACAATGAGCAGTTCTTC
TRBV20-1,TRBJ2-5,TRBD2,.,CSARGTSGRARERETQYF,TGCAGTGCTAGAGGGACTAGCGGGAGGGCGAGGGAACGGGAGACCCAGTACTTC
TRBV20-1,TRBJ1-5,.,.,CSAIQGGRPQHF,TGCAGTGCCATACAGGGCGGCCGGCCCCAGCATTTT
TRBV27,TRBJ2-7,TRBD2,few,CASSLSTGRARPEQYF,TGTGCCAGCAGTTTATCAACCGGGAGGGCCCGCCCCGAGCAGTACTTC
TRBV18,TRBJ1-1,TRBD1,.,CASSLIWTGGAWTEAFF,TGTGCCAGCTCACTCATATGGACAGGGGGCGCTTGGACTGAAGCTTTCTTT
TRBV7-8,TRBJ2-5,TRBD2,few,CASSPAGGPQYF,TGTGCCAGCAGCCCGGCGGGGGGGCCCCAGTACTTC
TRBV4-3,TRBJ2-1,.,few,CASSQERALADEQFF,TGCGCCAGCAGCCAAGAGCGGGCACTAGCAGATGAGCAGTTCTTC
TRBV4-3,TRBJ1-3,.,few,CASHGSGNTIYF,TGCGCCAGTCACGGCTCTGGAAACACCATATATTTT
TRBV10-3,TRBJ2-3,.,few,CAISVRDPEDTQYF,TGTGCCATCAGTGTACGGGACCCAGAGGATACGCAGTATTTT
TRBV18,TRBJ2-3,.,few,CASSPAGSDDGWFLRTDTQYF,TGTGCCAGCTCACCCGCCGGATCCGACGACGGATGGTTTTTACGCACAGATACGCAGTATTTT
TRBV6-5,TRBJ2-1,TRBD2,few,CASNPTSGNNNEQFF,TGTGCCAGCAACCCGACTAGCGGGAACAACAATGAGCAGTTCTTC
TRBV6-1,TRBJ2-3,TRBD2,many,CASSGLAGASPTDTQYF,TGTGCCAGCAGCGGACTAGCGGGAGCCTCCCCTACAGATACGCAGTATTTT
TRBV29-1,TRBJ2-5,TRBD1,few,CSGQGQATQETQYF,TGCAGCGGACAGGGACAGGCAACACAAGAGACCCAGTACTTC
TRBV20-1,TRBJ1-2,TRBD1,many,CSAAGQGANYGYTF,TGCAGTGCAGCGGGACAGGGGGCCAACTATGGCTACACCTTC
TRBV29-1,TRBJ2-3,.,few,CSDSRAGGTDTQYF,TGCAGCGACTCCCGAGCGGGCGGCACAGATACGCAGTATTTT
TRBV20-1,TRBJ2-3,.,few,CSARQGTDTQYF,TGCAGTGCTAGACAGGGCACAGATACGCAGTATTTT
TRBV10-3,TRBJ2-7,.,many,CAIGIEVEGGEQYF,TGTGCCATCGGCATAGAAGTGGAGGGCGGCGAGCAGTACTTC
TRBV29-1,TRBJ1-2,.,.,CSAQDYGYTF,TGCAGCGCCCAGGACTATGGCTACACCTTC
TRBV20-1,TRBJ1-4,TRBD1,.,CSAGTANEKLFF,TGCAGTGCCGGGACAGCTAATGAAAAACTGTTTTTT
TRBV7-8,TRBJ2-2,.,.,CASSLAVGGELFF,TGTGCCAGCAGCTTAGCAGTCGGGGGGGAGCTGTTTTTT
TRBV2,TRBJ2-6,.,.,CASKQGGTVPFGANVLTF,TGTGCCAGCAAACAGGGGGGGACAGTTCCCTTTGGGGCCAACGTCCTGACTTTC
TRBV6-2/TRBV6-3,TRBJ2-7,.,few,CASRDGRISLAPEQYF,TGTGCCAGCAGAGACGGGCGGATTAGTCTAGCGCCCGAGCAGTACTTC
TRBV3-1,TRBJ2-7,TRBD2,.,CASSLPSGTSGSHF,TGTGCCAGCAGCCTGCCTTCCGGGACTAGCGGGAGCCACTTC
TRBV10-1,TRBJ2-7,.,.,CASSPGRSAYEQYF,TGCGCCAGCAGTCCGGGGAGATCGGCCTACGAGCAGTACTTC
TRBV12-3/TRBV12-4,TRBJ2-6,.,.,CASSLRAAGANVLTF,TGTGCCAGCAGTCTAAGAGCAGCTGGGGCCAACGTCCTGACTTTC
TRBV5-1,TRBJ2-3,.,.,CASSLDLSYTDTQYF,TGCGCCAGCAGCTTGGATTTATCCTACACAGATACGCAGTATTTT
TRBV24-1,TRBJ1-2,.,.,CATSDLGTAYGYTF,TGTGCCACCAGTGATTTGGGGACGGCCTATGGCTACACCTTC
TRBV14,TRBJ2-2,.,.,CASSRVRDGELFF,TGTGCCAGCAGCCGGGTTCGGGACGGGGAGCTGTTTTTT
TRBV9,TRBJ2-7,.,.,CASSATGSPYEQYF,TGTGCCAGCAGCGCTACAGGGTCTCCGTACGAGCAGTACTTC
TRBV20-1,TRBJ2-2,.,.,CSARDAQGNTGELFF,TGCAGTGCTAGAGATGCCCAGGGAAACACCGGGGAGCTGTTTTTT
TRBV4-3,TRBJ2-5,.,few,CASSQTGTHLGVGETQYF,TGCGCCAGCAGCCAGACGGGGACACATCTAGGCGTGGGAGAGACCCAGTACTTC
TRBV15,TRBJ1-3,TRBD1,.,CATSWGQAFSGNTIYF,TGTGCCACCAGCTGGGGACAGGCATTCTCTGGAAACACCATATATTTT
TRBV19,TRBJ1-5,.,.,CASRAPGHLNQPQHF,TGTGCCAGTAGGGCACCGGGACACCTCAATCAGCCCCAGCATTTT
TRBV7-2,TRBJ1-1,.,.,CASSPQVRDPTAFF,TGTGCCAGCAGCCCTCAGGTACGGGACCCCACGGCTTTCTTT
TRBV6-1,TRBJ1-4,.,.,CASRDRTNEKLFF,TGTGCCAGCAGAGACAGGACCAATGAAAAACTGTTTTTT
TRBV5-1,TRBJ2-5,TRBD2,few,CASSLDASGNTGETQYF,TGCGCCAGCAGCTTGGACGCTAGCGGGAATACAGGAGAGACCCAGTACTTC
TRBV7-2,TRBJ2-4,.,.,CASSARTLNIQYF,TGTGCCAGCAGCGCGCGTACCTTAAACATTCAGTACTTC
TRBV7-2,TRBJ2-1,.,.,CASSLGPWRLFF,TGTGCCAGCAGCTTAGGACCCTGGAGGCTGTTCTTC
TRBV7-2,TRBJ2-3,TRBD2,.,CASRLPSGRDRWDTQYF,TGTGCCAGCAGACTGCCTAGCGGGAGGGATAGATGGGATACGCAGTATTTT
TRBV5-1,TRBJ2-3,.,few,CASSSYSGVRGDTQYF,TGCGCCAGCAGCTCCTATAGCGGCGTCCGTGGAGATACGCAGTATTTT
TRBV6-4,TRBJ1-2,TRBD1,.,CASSRGQRYGYTF,TGTGCCAGCAGTCGGGGACAGAGATATGGCTACACCTTC
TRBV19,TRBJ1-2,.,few,CASSGGYGYTF,TGTGCCAGTAGTGGCGGCTATGGCTACACCTTC
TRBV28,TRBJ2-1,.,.,CASSSPGAGFGEQFF,TGTGCCAGCAGTTCACCCGGCGCGGGTTTCGGGGAGCAGTTCTTC